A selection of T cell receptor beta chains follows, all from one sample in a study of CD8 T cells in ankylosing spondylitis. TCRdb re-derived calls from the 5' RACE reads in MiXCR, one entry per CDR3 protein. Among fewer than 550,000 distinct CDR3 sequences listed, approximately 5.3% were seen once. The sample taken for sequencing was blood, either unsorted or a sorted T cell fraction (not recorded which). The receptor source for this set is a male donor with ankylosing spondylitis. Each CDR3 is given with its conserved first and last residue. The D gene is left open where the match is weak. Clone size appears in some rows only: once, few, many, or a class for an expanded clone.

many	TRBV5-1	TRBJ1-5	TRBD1	CASSLAGQGTQPQHF	TGCGCCAGCAGCTTGGCTGGACAGGGCACTCAGCCCCAGCATTTT
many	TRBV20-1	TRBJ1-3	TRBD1	CSARDNRGTNTIYF	TGCAGTGCTAGAGATAACAGGGGAACGAACACCATATATTTT
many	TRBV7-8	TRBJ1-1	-	CASSLVRPTLSEAFF	TGTGCCAGCAGTTTAGTTCGGCCAACCCTCAGTGAAGCTTTCTTT
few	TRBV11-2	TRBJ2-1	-	CASSRSRGYNEQFF	TGTGCCAGCAGCCGTTCTAGGGGCTACAATGAGCAGTTCTTC
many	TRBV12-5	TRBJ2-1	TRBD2	CASGLWLAGENEQFF	TGTGCTAGTGGTTTGTGGCTAGCGGGAGAAAATGAGCAGTTCTTC
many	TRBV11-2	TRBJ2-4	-	CASSLSPWIGNKNIQYF	TGTGCCAGCAGCTTATCCCCTTGGATAGGGAACAAAAACATTCAGTACTTC
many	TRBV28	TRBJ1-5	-	CASSLSGRNQPQHF	TGTGCCAGCAGCCTGTCAGGACGCAATCAGCCCCAGCATTTT
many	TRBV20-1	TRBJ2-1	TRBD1	CSATPTGIYNEQFF	TGCAGTGCTACCCCGACAGGGATCTACAATGAGCAGTTCTTC
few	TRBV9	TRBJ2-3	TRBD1	CASSVDVTGAGDTQYF	TGTGCCAGCAGCGTAGATGTGACAGGGGCCGGAGATACGCAGTATTTT
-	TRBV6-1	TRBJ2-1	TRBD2	CASRRASGPSYNEQFF	TGTGCCAGCAGGAGGGCTAGCGGGCCATCCTACAATGAGCAGTTCTTC
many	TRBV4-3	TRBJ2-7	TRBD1	CASSQPLTGDTTYEQYF	TGCGCCAGCAGCCAACCACTCACAGGGGACACCACCTACGAGCAGTACTTC
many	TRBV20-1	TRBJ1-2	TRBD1	CSATSGQGAGYTF	TGCAGTGCTACTAGTGGGCAGGGGGCCGGCTACACCTTC
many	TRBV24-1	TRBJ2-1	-	CATSDWTAWFF	TGTGCCACCAGTGATTGGACGGCGTGGTTCTTC
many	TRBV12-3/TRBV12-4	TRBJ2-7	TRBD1	CATGTGGYEQYF	TGTGCCACCGGGACAGGGGGTTACGAGCAGTACTTC
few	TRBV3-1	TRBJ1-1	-	CASSYTPGTLDPPNTEAFF	TGTGCCAGCAGCTATACTCCCGGGACACTAGACCCACCGAACACTGAAGCTTTCTTT
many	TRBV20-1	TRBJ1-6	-	CTPGGLGTPLHF	TGCACCCCCGGCGGACTAGGGACACCCCTCCACTTT
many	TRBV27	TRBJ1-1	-	CASSTPPAVAFF	TGTGCCAGCAGTACCCCTCCGGCAGTAGCTTTCTTT